This T cell receptor (beta chain) was recorded in a study of beta chain features in type 1 diabetes. This clone was seen only a few times. CDR3 size: 13 residues. The V and J ends lost 7 bases and 7 bases, in that order; junction bases with no gene match: 4. The germline V gene encodes CDR1 LNHDA and CDR2 SQIVND (reference sequence). Isolated RNA was reverse transcribed in full, so expressed TCRB transcripts were sequenced. The table came from immunoSEQ multiplex PCR; TCRdb's copy has only in-frame clones and leaves some out. The data hold around 170,000 clones, with approximately 9% observed a single time.

This sequence joins TRBV19 and TRBJ1-5; 10 nucleotides match TRBD1. The receptor was isolated from a woman younger than 30 in good health. Sequenced sample: central memory CD4+ T cells from blood. Here the CDR3 reads CASIGTGDQPQHF. As DNA, the CDR3 is TGTGCCAGTATAGGGACAGGGGACCAGCCCCAGCATTTT. The complete variable domain, with remaining parts taken from reference TRBV19 and TRBJ1-5, reads DGGITQSPKYLFRKEGQNVTLSCEQNLNHDAMYWYRQDPGQGLRLIYYSQIVNDFQKGDIAEGYSVSREKKESFPLTVTSAQKNPTAFYLCASIGTGDQPQHFGDGTRLSIL.